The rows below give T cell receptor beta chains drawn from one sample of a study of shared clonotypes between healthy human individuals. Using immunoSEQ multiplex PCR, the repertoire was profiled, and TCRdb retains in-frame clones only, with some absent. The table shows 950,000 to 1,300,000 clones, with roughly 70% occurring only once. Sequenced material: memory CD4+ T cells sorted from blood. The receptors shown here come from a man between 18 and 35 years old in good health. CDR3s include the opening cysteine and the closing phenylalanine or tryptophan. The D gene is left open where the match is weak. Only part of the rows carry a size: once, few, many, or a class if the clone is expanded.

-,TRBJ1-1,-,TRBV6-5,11,TGTGCCAGCAGTTACCGGCAAGTAGCTTTCTTT,CASSYRQVAFF
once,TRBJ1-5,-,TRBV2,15,TGTGCCAGCAGTGAAGGCCAGGTGAGCAATCAGCCCCAGCATTTT,CASSEGQVSNQPQHF
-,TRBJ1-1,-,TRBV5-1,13,TGCGCCAGCAGCTCGATTGTGGGGACTGAAGCTTTCTTT,CASSSIVGTEAFF
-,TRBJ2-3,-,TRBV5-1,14,TGCGCCAGCAGCGAGACTCGTGGCACAGATACGCAGTATTTT,CASSETRGTDTQYF
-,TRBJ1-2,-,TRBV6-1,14,TGTGCCAGCAGTGAAGGAGGGAGGGGATATGGCTACACCTTC,CASSEGGRGYGYTF
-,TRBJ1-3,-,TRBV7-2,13,TGTGCCAGCGGGCTTGGGGTTGGAAACACCATATATTTT,CASGLGVGNTIYF
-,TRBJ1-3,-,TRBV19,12,TGTGCCACACGGGAGTCCGGAAACACCATATATTTT,CATRESGNTIYF
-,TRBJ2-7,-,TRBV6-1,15,TGTGCCAGCAGTGAAGCATGGGGGTCCTCCTACGAGCAGTACTTC,CASSEAWGSSYEQYF
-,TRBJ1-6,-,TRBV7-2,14,TGTGCCAGCAGCTCCCGGGCGGATAATTCACCCCTCCACTTT,CASSSRADNSPLHF
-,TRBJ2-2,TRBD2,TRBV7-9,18,TGTGCCAGCAGCTTAGGTCAAGCGGGAGGGCCGCGAACCGGGGAGCTGTTTTTT,CASSLGQAGGPRTGELFF
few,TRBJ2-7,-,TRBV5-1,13,TGCGCCAGCAGCTTGGATGCGGGAACGGAGCAGTACTTC,CASSLDAGTEQYF
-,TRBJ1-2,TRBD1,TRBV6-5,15,TGTGCCAGCAGTTCCCCTGACAGGGGGGACTATGGCTACACCTTC,CASSSPDRGDYGYTF
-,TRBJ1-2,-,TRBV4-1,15,TGCGCCAGCAGCCCGGCGCTAGTTGACAGCTATGGCTGCACCTTC,CASSPALVDSYGCTF
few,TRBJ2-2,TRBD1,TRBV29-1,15,TGCAGCGTTCTAGAAGGGACAGGGGGAACCGGGGAGCTGTTTTTT,CSVLEGTGGTGELFF
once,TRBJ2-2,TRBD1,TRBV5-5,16,TGTGCCAGCAGCTTATCAGGGGGTACAGCAGCCGGGGAGCTGTTTTTT,CASSLSGGTAAGELFF
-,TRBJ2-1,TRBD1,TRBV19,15,TGTGCCAGTAATACAGGGGGCTTCTCCTACAATGAGCAGTTCTTC,CASNTGGFSYNEQFF
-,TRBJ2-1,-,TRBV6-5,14,TGTGCCAGCAAACAAGGACAGCTCTACAATGAGCAGTTCTTC,CASKQGQLYNEQFF
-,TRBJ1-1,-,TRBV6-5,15,TGTGCCAGCAGTTACTTGCCGGGCGGCAGCACTGAAGCTTTCTTT,CASSYLPGGSTEAFF
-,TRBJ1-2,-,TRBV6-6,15,TGTGCCAGTCAAGAGGTGGGCCCGGTGGACTATGGCTACACCTTC,CASQEVGPVDYGYTF
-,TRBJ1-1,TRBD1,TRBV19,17,TGTGCCAGTAGTATAGGACAGGGCCTTCTTTGGAGCTCTGAAGCTTTCTTT,CASSIGQGLLWSSEAFF
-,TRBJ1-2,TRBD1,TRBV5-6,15,TGTGCCAGCAGCTACCCTCGGACAGGCAACTATGGCTACACCTTC,CASSYPRTGNYGYTF
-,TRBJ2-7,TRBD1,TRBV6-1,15,TGTGCCAGCAGTGCTTACAGGGGGCCTACCTACGAGCAGTACTTC,CASSAYRGPTYEQYF
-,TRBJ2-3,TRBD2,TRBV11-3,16,TGTGCCAGCAGCTCCGGACTAGTTGCTAGCACAGATACGCAGTATTTT,CASSSGLVASTDTQYF
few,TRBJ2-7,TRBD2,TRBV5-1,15,TGCGCCAGCAGCTCTAGCGGGGGGGCCTCGTACGAGCAGTACTTC,CASSSSGGASYEQYF
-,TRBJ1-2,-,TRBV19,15,TGTGCCAGTAGTATGCAGGGAAGGATGGGCTATGGCTACACCTTC,CASSMQGRMGYGYTF
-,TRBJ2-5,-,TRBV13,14,TGTGCCAGCAGCCGGCGAAATGGCCAAGAGACCCAGTACTTC,CASSRRNGQETQYF
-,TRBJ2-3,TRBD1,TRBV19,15,TGTGCCAGTAGTTCCGGGACAGGGTACACAGATACGCAGTATTTT,CASSSGTGYTDTQYF
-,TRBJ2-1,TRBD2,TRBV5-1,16,TGCGCCAGCAGCTTGGTTTACGGGAGGGCAGGCAATGAGCAGTTCTTC,CASSLVYGRAGNEQFF
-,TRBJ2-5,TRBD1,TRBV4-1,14,TGCGCCAGCAGCCAGGGACAGGCGCCCAAGACCCAGTACTTC,CASSQGQAPKTQYF
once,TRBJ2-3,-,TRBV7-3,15,TGTGCCAGCAGCTTAACGGGACGGGGCACAGATACGCAGTATTTT,CASSLTGRGTDTQYF
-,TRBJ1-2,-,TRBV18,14,TGTGCCAGCTCACCAACAATGGACAGCTATGGCTACACCTTC,CASSPTMDSYGYTF
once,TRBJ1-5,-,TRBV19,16,TGTGCCAGTAGTATATCTTCGAGTATTGGCAATCAGCCCCAGCATTTT,CASSISSSIGNQPQHF
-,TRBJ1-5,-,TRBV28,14,TGTGCCAGCAGACCACTACAGGATGCCCGGCCCCAGCATTTT,CASRPLQDARPQHF
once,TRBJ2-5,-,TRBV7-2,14,TGTGCCAGCAGCTTACTTGCGAACCAAGAGACCCAGTACTTC,CASSLLANQETQYF
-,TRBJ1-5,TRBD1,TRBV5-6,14,TGTGCCAGCAGTTCACAGGGGGGGAATCAGCCCCAGCATTTT,CASSSQGGNQPQHF
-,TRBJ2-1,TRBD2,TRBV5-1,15,TGCGCCAGCAGCCCCCGGGCGGGAGGGTACAATGAGCAGTTCTTC,CASSPRAGGYNEQFF
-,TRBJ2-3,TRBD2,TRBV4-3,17,TGCGCCAGCAGCACAAGAACTAGCGCTCTAAGCACAGATACGCAGTATTTT,CASSTRTSALSTDTQYF
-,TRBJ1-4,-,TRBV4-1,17,TGCGCCAGCAGCCAAGAGGGAGGGCTTATAGCTAATGAAAAACTGTTTTTT,CASSQEGGLIANEKLFF
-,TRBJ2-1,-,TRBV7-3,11,TGTGCCAGCAGCAGGGGCGATGAGCAGTTCTTC,CASSRGDEQFF
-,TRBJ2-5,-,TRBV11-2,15,TGTGCCAGCAGCTTAGGCCAGATAACCATGGGGACCCAGTACTTC,CASSLGQITMGTQYF